The 13 T cell receptor beta chains below all came from one sample that was sequenced in a study of response to subunit inactivated influenza vaccine. TCRdb analysed the RT-PCR reads with MiXCR anew, one entry per CDR3 protein. The data contain approximately 680,000 distinct CDR3 sequences, 15% to 18% of them seen just once; the ten biggest clones take up 9.5% to 13%. Source: PBMCs from blood, taken approximately 13 days after vaccination. Receptors originate from a man in his fifties who received an inactivated influenza vaccine.

The chain recombines TRBV29-1 with TRBJ2-3, with 11 nucleotides matching TRBD2. The germline V gene has CDR1 SQVTM and CDR2 ANQGSEA. The CDR3 has 17 amino acids. V trimming: 0 bases; J trimming: 5 bases; junction bases outside the gene matches: 10. The CDR3 sequence: CSVEEGLAGGHRDTQYF. In nucleotides, the CDR3 is TGCAGCGTTGAAGAAGGTCTAGCGGGAGGACACCGAGATACGCAGTATTTT.

Many counts were recorded for this clonotype. The J gene is TRBJ2-2, the V gene TRBV12-3 or TRBV12-4; unclear D gene. The CDR3 covers 15 residues. V lost 5 bases and J lost 1, with 11 bases in between. The CDR3 here is CASSRQGWNTGELFF. The CDR3 bases are TGTGCCAGCAGTAGGCAAGGTTGGAACACCGGGGAGCTGTTTTTT.

V usage is TRBV14 and J usage is TRBJ2-5; 8 nucleotides line up with TRBD1. Germline-derived CDR1 and CDR2 are SGHDN and FVKESK. J gave up 4 bases and V 4 bases, and 8 bases lay outside the gene matches. There are 15 residues in the CDR3. The CDR3 sequence: CASSRPRTGPETQYF. CDR3 nucleotides: TGTGCCAGCAGCCGCCCTCGGACAGGGCCAGAGACCCAGTACTTC.

This clonotype appeared a few times. V gene TRBV29-1 combines with J gene TRBJ2-3; 9 positions match TRBD2. This CDR3 comprises 14 residues. After removal of 5 bases from V and 3 bases from J, the junction contained 6 bases not matched to a gene. Germline-derived CDR1 and CDR2 are SQVTM and ANQGSEA. The CDR3 DNA sequence: TGCAGCGTTCGTGGGACTAGCTCTACAGATACGCAGTATTTT. Translating it yields CSVRGTSSTDTQYF.

This clonotype has just a few counts. V and J are TRBV7-9 and TRBJ2-7; weak D call: TRBD1 (6 bases). Trimming took 3 bases from V and 6 from J, leaving 12 bases between them. Germline values: CDR1 SEHNR, CDR2 FQNEAQ (reference sequence). The CDR3 loop spans 13 amino acids. CDR3 coding DNA: TGTGCCAGCAGCTTTACAGGGAGTGGCGAGCAGTACTTC. Protein: CASSFTGSGEQYF.

V usage is TRBV20-1 and J usage is TRBJ2-3; D may be TRBD2 (5 bases). V was pared by 0 bases and J by 2 bases, with 12 bases between. Per the germline V gene, CDR1 is DFQATT and CDR2 is SNEGSKA (reference sequence). The CDR3 sequence is 15 residues long. This CDR3 is CSARDWETPTDTQYF. CDR3 sequence (DNA): TGCAGTGCTAGAGATTGGGAGACTCCCACAGATACGCAGTATTTT.

The gene calls are TRBV29-1 and TRBJ1-1, with D perhaps matching TRBD1 (5 bases). Germline CDR1 is SQVTM and CDR2 is ANQGSEA. The CDR3 has 13 amino acids. V was clipped by 4 bases and J by 4 bases, with 13 bases between them. CDR3 in DNA: TGCAGCGTTGGACGGGGCCTGGGCACTGAAGCTTTCTTT. It yields the protein CSVGRGLGTEAFF. Full variable domain (outside the CDR3, taken from reference TRBV29-1 and TRBJ1-1): SAVISQKPSRDICQRGTSLTIQCQVDSQVTMMFWYRQQPGQSLTLIATANQGSEATYESGFVIDKFPISRPNLTFSTLTVSNMSPEDSSIYLCSVGRGLGTEAFFGQGTRLTVV.

This rearrangement joins TRBV11-2 to TRBJ2-5; the D gene is possibly TRBD2 (6 bases). The CDR3 is 14 residues long. V was pared by 4 bases and J by 5 bases, with 14 bases between. Germline loops: CDR1 SGHAT, CDR2 FQNNGV. CDR3 loop: CASSWGWGEETQYF. The CDR3 DNA is TGTGCCAGCAGCTGGGGATGGGGGGAGGAGACCCAGTACTTC.

The gene calls are TRBV12-3 or TRBV12-4 and TRBJ2-3; 8 bases agree with TRBD1. The length of the CDR3 is 15 residues. V trimming: 4 bases; J trimming: 5 bases; junction bases outside the gene matches: 8. The DNA for the CDR3 is TGTGCCAGCAGTTCCAGGACAGGGTTCGGAGATACGCAGTATTTT. Its translation is CASSSRTGFGDTQYF.

Points on this clonotype: This may stem from a read error, because a much larger clone lies one nucleotide away. This sequence joins TRBV14 and TRBJ2-2; 11 nucleotides agree with TRBD2. J was trimmed by 1 base and V by 3 bases; bases with no gene match: 1. The CDR3 extends over 16 amino acids. Looked up from germline, CDR1 is SGHDN and CDR2 is FVKESK. In nucleotides, the CDR3 is TGTGCCAGCAGCCACGGGACTAGCGGGAACACCGGGGAGCTGTTTTTT. Amino acids: CASSHGTSGNTGELFF.

The CDR3 DNA follows: TGTGCCAGCAGTGAACCAGGGGGCAATTTCGGGGAGCTGTTTTTT. Amino acid sequence: CASSEPGGNFGELFF. The rearrangement joins TRBV6-1 to TRBJ2-2; 8 bases are shared with TRBD1. V lost 2 bases to trimming and J lost 7 bases; unmatched junction nucleotides: 6. CDR3 length equals 15 residues. The germline gives CDR1 MNHNS, CDR2 SASEGT.

This clonotype was found a few times. The chain couples TRBV5-1 to TRBJ2-3, with unresolved D. CDR1 and CDR2 from the germline V gene are SGHRS and YFSETQ. CDR3 length: 16 residues. The V and J ends lost 0 bases and 3 bases respectively, with 14 bases between them. The CDR3 sequence: CASSLEGRSTTDTQYF. CDR3 sequence (DNA): TGCGCCAGCAGCTTGGAAGGGCGGTCTACTACAGATACGCAGTATTTT.

A few counts support this clonotype. This chain links TRBV29-1 with TRBJ1-1, with D uncertain. Germline V gives CDR1 SQVTM, CDR2 ANQGSEA. V lost 6 bases and J lost 0, with 11 bases in between. The CDR3 totals 13 residues. CDR3 region: CSVSRNMNTEAFF. CDR3 coding DNA: TGCAGCGTCAGCAGGAACATGAACACTGAAGCTTTCTTT.